The 26 T cell receptor beta chains below were found in one sample sequenced in a study of shared clonotypes between healthy human individuals. Clones were read by immunoSEQ multiplex PCR, and TCRdb kept only the in-frame ones, dropping some. Of 450,000 to 650,000 clones in the sample, around 76% were seen once. The specimen sequenced was PBMCs. All receptors come from a woman aged 40 to 55 in good health. Some clones in this sample may be carry-over from other donors' samples.

This clone was detected only once. This sequence joins TRBV28 and TRBJ2-4; D remains unclear. Germline CDR1 MDHEN, CDR2 SYDVKM. Trimming took 8 bases from V and 0 from J, leaving 20 bases between them. CDR3 length equals 17 residues. CDR3 amino acids: CASGNSVRVLAKNIQYF. The CDR3 DNA follows: TGTGCCAGCGGAAACTCAGTGCGTGTATTAGCCAAAAACATTCAGTACTTC.

The chain carries TRBV30 and TRBJ2-2; 8 bases are a match to TRBD1. The CDR3 consists of 13 residues. The V segment lost 4 bases and the J segment 4 bases; nucleotides outside the gene matches: 2. Germline CDR1 and CDR2: GTSNPN and SVGIG (reference sequence). This CDR3 is CAWTDRATGELFF. The CDR3 nucleotides read TGTGCCTGGACGGACAGGGCCACCGGGGAGCTGTTTTTT.

The rearrangement links TRBV19 to TRBJ2-6; D gene unclear. This CDR3 is built from 18 residues. Germline CDR1 LNHDA, CDR2 SQIVND (reference sequence). The V gene lost 4 bases and the J gene lost 0 bases, with 16 bases spanning the gap. The CDR3 DNA sequence: TGTGCCAGTAGTACACCTGGGCAGGCGTACTCTGGGGCCAACGTCCTGACTTTC. Its translation: CASSTPGQAYSGANVLTF.

This chain uses TRBV27 with TRBJ2-4, with TRBD1 identical over 8 bases. The J segment lost 7 bases and the V segment lost 2 bases, leaving 4 bases of the junction unmatched. CDR1 is MNHEY, CDR2 SMNVEV, per germline (reference sequence). The CDR3 extends over 14 amino acids. Here the CDR3 DNA reads TGTGCCAGCAGTTTAACGGCAGGGGGCAACATTCAGTACTTC. Translated: CASSLTAGGNIQYF.

The V gene is TRBV19, the J gene TRBJ1-2, with D possibly TRBD1 on 6 matching bases. Looked up from germline, CDR1 is LNHDA and CDR2 is SQIVND (reference sequence). The length of the CDR3 is 16 residues. The V gene lost 3 bases and the J gene lost 5 bases, with 19 bases spanning the gap. The CDR3 nucleotides are TGTGCCAGTAGTATTTCAGGCGCGGACAGAATTTATGGCTACACCTTC. It codes for CASSISGADRIYGYTF.

The chain couples TRBV2 to TRBJ2-3; D might be TRBD2 (7 bases). CDR3 length: 14 residues. The V gene's germline CDR1 is SNHLY and CDR2 FYNNEI. V lost 6 bases to trimming and J lost 5 bases, with 15 bases between them. Written as DNA, the CDR3 is TGTGCCAGCAGGACCGGACTAGGGGGAGATACGCAGTATTTT. It is translated as CASRTGLGGDTQYF.

The V and J genes are TRBV6-1 and TRBJ2-7, with D possibly being TRBD1 or TRBD2 (7 bases each). The CDR3 sequence is 14 residues long. V lost 3 bases, J lost 3 bases, and 12 bases lay in between. Germline V lookup: CDR1 MNHNS, CDR2 SASEGT. The CDR3 protein is CASSEAGGVYEQYF. The CDR3 DNA is TGTGCCAGCAGTGAGGCAGGGGGGGTCTACGAGCAGTACTTC.

The CDR3 here is CASKIRRDRYTGELFF. The CDR3 region has the DNA TGTGCCAGCAAGATACGCCGGGACCGTTACACCGGGGAGCTGTTTTTT. The rearrangement uses TRBV5-8 and TRBJ2-2, with D tentatively TRBD1 or TRBD2 (5 bases each). V shed 6 bases and J shed 3 bases, with 18 bases lying between them. This CDR3 has 16 residues. The germline V gene encodes CDR1 SGHTS and CDR2 YDEGEE.

On this clone itself: A much larger clone sits a single nucleotide away, making a read error possible. The rearrangement links TRBV6-1 to TRBJ1-1, with D perhaps TRBD1 (6 bases). CDR1 is MNHNS and CDR2 is SASEGT in the germline V gene. Trimming stripped 5 bases from V and 7 bases from J, with 17 bases between. CDR3 length equals 14 residues. The CDR3 bases are TGTGCCAGCAGTATCCAACGGACAGTCGGTGAAGCTTTCTTT. Encoded protein: CASSIQRTVGEAFF.

The gene calls are TRBV7-2 and TRBJ2-3; D is unclear. V was shortened by 0 bases and J by 4 bases, with 8 bases between the two germline ends. There are 14 residues in the CDR3. Germline assignment: CDR1 SGHTA and CDR2 FQGNSA. The CDR3 region has the DNA TGTGCCAGCAGCTTAGCGGCCGAGTCAGATACGCAGTATTTT. This encodes CASSLAAESDTQYF.

The chain links TRBV28 to TRBJ1-5; D remains unclear. The V and J ends lost 4 bases and 7 bases respectively, with 11 bases between them. The CDR3 consists of 13 residues. CDR1 and CDR2 from the germline V gene are MDHEN and SYDVKM. CDR3 protein: CASSSPGGQPQHF. CDR3 bases: TGTGCCAGCAGTTCGCCGGGAGGCCAGCCCCAGCATTTT.

This rearrangement joins TRBV19 to TRBJ2-5, with D uncertain. Trimming pared 6 bases from V and 4 bases from J, leaving 12 bases between. The CDR3 loop spans 13 amino acids. Germline CDR1 reads LNHDA; CDR2 reads SQIVND (reference sequence). CDR3 region: CASRDPPGETQYF. The CDR3 nucleotides are TGTGCCAGTAGAGACCCGCCCGGAGAGACCCAGTACTTC.

The gene calls are TRBV27 and TRBJ2-2, with D perhaps TRBD2 (6 bases). Trimming removed 8 bases from V and 0 bases from J, with 10 bases in between. The length of the CDR3 is 14 residues. Germline-derived CDR1 and CDR2 are MNHEY and SMNVEV (reference sequence). The CDR3 bases are TGTGCCAGCCGGGACTGGACGAACACCGGGGAGCTGTTTTTT. This sequence encodes CASRDWTNTGELFF.

The count of this clone is one. This rearrangement joins TRBV15 to TRBJ1-5; TRBD1 matches 7 bases. The CDR3 totals 15 residues. From germline, CDR1 is LNHNV and CDR2 YYDKDF (reference sequence). After removal of 4 bases from V and 4 bases from J, the junction contained 7 bases not matched to a gene. CDR3 sequence reads: CATSNLQGRNQPQHF. As DNA, the CDR3 is TGTGCCACCAGCAACCTACAGGGGAGGAATCAGCCCCAGCATTTT.

The chain joins TRBV5-4 to TRBJ1-1; the D is unclear. CDR3 length equals 13 residues. The germline V gene encodes CDR1 SGHNT and CDR2 YYREEE (reference sequence). The V end was cut by 1 base, the J end by 5 bases, with 9 bases between. CDR3 sequence (DNA): TGTGCCAGCAGCTTGAGGACGCGGACTGAAGCTTTCTTT. Protein product: CASSLRTRTEAFF.

The CDR3 is CASSYSPEREAFF. CDR3 nucleotides: TGTGCCAGCAGTTACTCACCCGAGAGGGAAGCTTTCTTT. This chain connects TRBV6-6 to TRBJ1-1; D unresolved. V lost 0 bases, J lost 8 bases, and 10 bases lay in between. Germline lookup yields CDR1 MNHNY and CDR2 SVGAGI (reference sequence). The CDR3 runs to 13 residues.

The CDR3 is CAISESRGPSYNEQFF. The CDR3 region has the DNA TGTGCCATCAGTGAGTCGCGAGGACCTTCCTACAATGAGCAGTTCTTC. The chain carries TRBV10-3 and TRBJ2-1, with D unclear. The V gene's germline CDR1 is ENHRY and CDR2 SYGVKD. The CDR3 extends over 16 amino acids. V lost 0 bases and J lost 1, with 10 bases in between.

V usage is TRBV7-2 and J usage is TRBJ2-1, with TRBD2 identical over 10 bases. Germline V gene lookup returns CDR1 SGHTA and CDR2 FQGNSA. Trimming at V came to 4 bases and at J to 4 bases, leaving 4 bases not matched to a gene. This CDR3 region has 15 residues. CDR3 coding DNA: TGTGCCAGCAGCTCCGGGACTAGCGTTTACAATGAGCAGTTCTTC. Translating gives CASSSGTSVYNEQFF.

J is TRBJ2-5 and V is TRBV29-1; maybe TRBD2 (6 bases). Germline loops: CDR1 SQVTM, CDR2 ANQGSEA. The CDR3 runs 15 residues. Trimming stripped 7 bases from V and 5 bases from J, with 23 bases between. The CDR3 nucleotides are TGCAGCGCAAGCCCCTCGGGGTCTGGAGGGGAGACCCAGTACTTC. Translating it yields CSASPSGSGGETQYF.

This clone was seen a few times. The chain couples TRBV28 to TRBJ2-2; 7 bases agree with TRBD2. The CDR3 loop spans 17 amino acids. V was pared by 5 bases and J by 4 bases, with 13 bases of the junction left unmatched. Looked up from germline, CDR1 is MDHEN and CDR2 is SYDVKM. The CDR3 DNA reads TGTGCCAGCAGTCTCACTGTGGGCGGGAGTATCACCGGGGAGCTGTTTTTT. This sequence encodes CASSLTVGGSITGELFF.

The V and J genes are TRBV7-2 and TRBJ2-2; TRBD1 might be the D (5 bases). V was cut by 4 bases and J by 1 base, with 10 bases left in between. In germline, CDR1 is SGHTA, CDR2 FQGNSA. This CDR3 spans 15 amino acids. CDR3 loop: CASSWRGQNTGELFF. In nucleotides, the CDR3 is TGTGCCAGCAGCTGGAGAGGACAGAACACCGGGGAGCTGTTTTTT.

The chain is built from TRBV19 and TRBJ1-2; TRBD1 matches 7 bases. From germline, CDR1 is LNHDA and CDR2 SQIVND (reference sequence). The CDR3 runs 14 residues. The ends lost 7 bases at V and 3 bases at J; junction bases unmatched: 8. CDR3 coding DNA: TGTGCCAGTAATTCTAACAGGGGCTACTATGGCTACACCTTC. This encodes CASNSNRGYYGYTF.

This clone showed up just a few times. Given a much more abundant clone one base away, this may be a read error. Other nucleotide sequences in the sample specify the same CDR3. V usage is TRBV14 and J usage is TRBJ1-2; D gene ambiguous. Germline CDR1 and CDR2: SGHDN and FVKESK. CDR3 size: 12 residues. CDR3 DNA sequence: TGTGCCAGCAGCCAAGGGGCTTTTGGCTACACCTTT. Translation: CASSQGAFGYTF.

V is TRBV19 and J is TRBJ2-2; 11 positions match TRBD2. The germline gives CDR1 LNHDA, CDR2 SQIVND (reference sequence). CDR3 length: 16 residues. The V segment lost 7 bases and the J segment 5 bases; nucleotides outside the gene matches: 9. The CDR3 protein is CASKDSGRALTGELFF. CDR3 in DNA: TGTGCCAGTAAAGATAGCGGGAGGGCCTTGACCGGGGAGCTGTTTTTT.

The V and J genes are TRBV7-7 and TRBJ2-1; D is perhaps TRBD2 (5 bases). The germline gives CDR1 SSHAT, CDR2 FNYEAQ (reference sequence). Trimming cost V 3 bases and J 0 bases, with 9 bases left between them. There are 15 residues in the CDR3. The CDR3 spells CASSFSESSYNEQFF. The CDR3 DNA reads as TGTGCCAGCAGCTTTAGCGAAAGCTCCTACAATGAGCAGTTCTTC.

The sample holds a few counts of this clone. The chain is built from TRBV7-2 and TRBJ2-1; the match to TRBD2 covers 12 bases. CDR1 and CDR2 (germline): SGHTA, FQGNSA. CDR3 length: 18 amino acids. The junction had 12 bases not matched to a gene; V was cut back by 3 bases and J by 6 bases. CDR3 in amino acids: CASSFGTSGPRAGNEQFF. DNA of the CDR3: TGTGCCAGCAGCTTTGGGACTAGCGGGCCAAGGGCCGGCAATGAGCAGTTCTTC.